This TCR beta chain stems from a study of identical twins' blood T cells. TCRdb re-analysed the 5' RACE reads in MiXCR, keeping a single row per CDR3 protein. Found here are hundreds of thousands of distinct CDR3 sequences, 25% to 35% of them singletons; the top ten hold around 5.6%. Study-level findings and limits: Each donor's most abundant TCRbeta clonotypes shared more CDR3 sequences with her twin than unrelated donors.

Only a few counts were recorded for this clonotype. Its matching antigen is unknown. Sequenced: PBMCs. This receptor was taken from a woman aged 18 to 49 in good health.

CDR3 DNA sequence: TGTGCCAGCAGCGTCACAGGGAGCTCTGGAAACACCATATATTTT. Residues: CASSVTGSSGNTIYF. The genes are TRBV9 and TRBJ1-3; D possibly corresponds to TRBD1 (6 bases). The CDR3 has 15 residues. Trimming pared 2 bases from V and 0 bases from J, leaving 9 bases between. The germline V gene has CDR1 SGDLS and CDR2 YYNGEE.